These T cell receptor beta chains were read from a single sample in a study of T cell responses to AZD1222 COVID-19 vaccine. Sequenced by immunoSEQ multiplex PCR; TCRdb stores in-frame clones only, minus some. The sample has more than 90,000 clones; roughly 87% are singletons. The sample in question was peripheral blood, obtained on day 0 of AZD1222 vaccination. The receptors stem from an adult in good health. CDR3s include the opening cysteine and the closing phenylalanine or tryptophan. D genes are given only for firm matches. Clone size is stated in some rows and not others, as once, few, many or a class when expanded.

size | J | D | V | CDR3 | DNA
few | TRBJ2-7 | TRBD1 | TRBV7-6 | CASSPTGVHDEQYF | TGTGCCAGCAGTCCTACAGGGGTTCACGACGAGCAGTACTTC
- | TRBJ2-7 | - | TRBV29-1 | CSVEDNRRADGIYEQYF | TGCAGCGTTGAAGACAACCGAAGGGCAGACGGCATCTACGAGCAGTACTTC
- | TRBJ2-7 | TRBD1 | TRBV5-4 | CASSSGQDVSYEQYF | TGTGCCAGCAGCTCAGGACAGGATGTTTCCTACGAGCAGTACTTC
- | TRBJ1-6 | TRBD1 | TRBV2 | CASKTGANSPLHF | TGTGCCAGCAAGACAGGGGCAAATTCACCCCTCCACTTT
- | TRBJ2-7 | - | TRBV19 | CASSVRYPGYEQYF | TGTGCCAGTAGTGTCCGGTATCCCGGCTACGAGCAGTACTTC
- | TRBJ2-1 | TRBD2 | TRBV2 | CATEDGLAVNNEQFF | TGTGCCACCGAGGATGGACTAGCGGTTAACAATGAGCAGTTCTTC
- | TRBJ2-1 | - | TRBV7-9 | CASSRERSPQFF | TGTGCCAGCAGCCGGGAGAGGTCCCCGCAGTTCTTC
- | TRBJ2-1 | TRBD2 | TRBV30 | CAWSSGNYNEQFF | TGTGCCTGGAGTAGCGGGAACTACAATGAGCAGTTCTTC
- | TRBJ2-5 | TRBD2 | TRBV11-3 | CASSLGWGGETQYF | TGTGCCAGCAGCTTAGGATGGGGAGGGGAGACCCAGTACTTC
- | TRBJ1-1 | - | TRBV5-1 | CASSWGVENTEAFF | TGCGCCAGCAGCTGGGGCGTTGAGAACACTGAAGCTTTCTTT
few | TRBJ1-2 | - | TRBV6-5 | CASSPGANYGYTF | TGTGCCAGCTCTCCCGGAGCTAACTATGGCTACACCTTC
few | TRBJ2-7 | - | TRBV28 | CASSVWDEQYF | TGTGCCAGCAGTGTTTGGGACGAGCAGTACTTC
few | TRBJ2-1 | - | TRBV7-3 | CASSLERAAVNEQFF | TGTGCCAGCAGCTTAGAGCGGGCCGCTGTGAATGAGCAGTTCTTC
- | TRBJ2-7 | - | TRBV4-1 | CASSQVTGEVAEQYF | TGCGCCAGCAGCCAAGTTACAGGGGAGGTCGCCGAGCAGTACTTC